Listed below are T cell receptor beta chains from one sample, sequenced in a study of regulatory T cells in long-lasting Graves disease. TCRdb reprocessed the multiplex PCR reads with MiXCR, giving one entry per CDR3 protein. There are 390,000 or so distinct CDR3 sequences in the sample; about 23% occur only once, and about 29% lies in the top ten. This specimen consisted of peripheral blood mononuclear cells (PBMCs), obtained when the disease was refractory, from a patient treated with antithyroid drugs. These receptor sequences come from a woman aged 40 to 50 with Graves disease. Both conserved end residues are part of each CDR3. Fields, in order: J gene, CDR3 length, clone size, D gene, V gene, CDR3 DNA, CDR3 protein. A D gene is named only where the DNA matches it firmly. Expanded clones get a size class; other rows say once, few or many, or leave the size out.

j_call: TRBJ1-1
cdr3_length: 13
clone_size: NA
d_call: NA
v_call: TRBV20-1
cdr3_nt: TGCAGTGCTAGACAGGGAACTGACACTGAAGCTTTCTTT
cdr3_aa: CSARQGTDTEAFF

j_call: TRBJ1-5
cdr3_length: 12
clone_size: many
d_call: TRBD1
v_call: TRBV28
cdr3_nt: TGTGCCAGCTACAGGGGGAATCAGCCCCAGCATTTT
cdr3_aa: CASYRGNQPQHF

j_call: TRBJ2-5
cdr3_length: 14
clone_size: many
d_call: NA
v_call: TRBV2
cdr3_nt: TGTGCCAGCAGTGATAGGCGAAAGCAAGAGACCCAGTACTTC
cdr3_aa: CASSDRRKQETQYF

j_call: TRBJ2-7
cdr3_length: 13
clone_size: once
d_call: NA
v_call: TRBV11-2
cdr3_nt: TGTGCCAGCAGTTCCAATTGGATGGATGAGCAGTACTTC
cdr3_aa: CASSSNWMDEQYF

j_call: TRBJ1-5
cdr3_length: 16
clone_size: NA
d_call: TRBD1
v_call: TRBV4-1
cdr3_nt: TGCGCCAGCAGCCATACAGGGGGTATTGGAAATCAGCCCCAGCATTTT
cdr3_aa: CASSHTGGIGNQPQHF

j_call: TRBJ1-2
cdr3_length: 13
clone_size: NA
d_call: NA
v_call: TRBV28
cdr3_nt: TGTGCCAGCACGTCGCGGACAGCATATGGCTACACCTTC
cdr3_aa: CASTSRTAYGYTF

j_call: TRBJ1-2
cdr3_length: 12
clone_size: NA
d_call: TRBD1
v_call: TRBV29-1
cdr3_nt: TGCAGCTCTCTTGGACAGGACTTTGGCTACACCTTC
cdr3_aa: CSSLGQDFGYTF

j_call: TRBJ2-7
cdr3_length: 14
clone_size: many
d_call: NA
v_call: TRBV12-3/TRBV12-4
cdr3_nt: TGTGCCAGCAGGGGGACGGTGAGCTCCTACGAGCAGTACTTC
cdr3_aa: CASRGTVSSYEQYF

j_call: TRBJ1-1
cdr3_length: 15
clone_size: NA
d_call: TRBD1
v_call: TRBV4-1
cdr3_nt: TGCGCCAGCAGCCTACAGGACAGGGGTGTCACTGAAGCTTTCTTT
cdr3_aa: CASSLQDRGVTEAFF

j_call: TRBJ1-5
cdr3_length: 14
clone_size: many
d_call: TRBD1
v_call: TRBV6-1
cdr3_nt: TGTGCCAGCAGTGATCCGGGACAGTATCAGCCCCAGCATTTT
cdr3_aa: CASSDPGQYQPQHF

j_call: TRBJ2-7
cdr3_length: 13
clone_size: few
d_call: NA
v_call: TRBV27
cdr3_nt: TGTGCCAGCAGTCCTATATTCAACTACGAGCAGTACTTC
cdr3_aa: CASSPIFNYEQYF

j_call: TRBJ2-7
cdr3_length: 15
clone_size: many
d_call: TRBD2
v_call: TRBV20-1
cdr3_nt: TGCAGTGCTAGAGGTTTAGCGGGAGGGCCCTACGAGCAGTACTTC
cdr3_aa: CSARGLAGGPYEQYF

j_call: TRBJ2-2
cdr3_length: 14
clone_size: NA
d_call: TRBD1
v_call: TRBV20-1
cdr3_nt: TGCAGTGCCGGGACAGGGGGTAACACCGGGGAGCTGTTTTTT
cdr3_aa: CSAGTGGNTGELFF

j_call: TRBJ2-7
cdr3_length: 16
clone_size: many
d_call: NA
v_call: TRBV6-5
cdr3_nt: TGTGCCAGCAGTTACTCGGAGACGGCGAGCTCCTACGAGCAGTACTTC
cdr3_aa: CASSYSETASSYEQYF

j_call: TRBJ1-1
cdr3_length: 14
clone_size: NA
d_call: NA
v_call: TRBV5-1
cdr3_nt: TGCGCCAGCAGCTTGTTAAGTCAGGGCACTGAAGCTTTCTTT
cdr3_aa: CASSLLSQGTEAFF

j_call: TRBJ2-1
cdr3_length: 10
clone_size: few
d_call: NA
v_call: TRBV27
cdr3_nt: TGTGCCAGTGCCCTTCACGCGCAGTTCTTC
cdr3_aa: CASALHAQFF

j_call: TRBJ1-5
cdr3_length: 15
clone_size: NA
d_call: NA
v_call: TRBV6-1
cdr3_nt: TGTGCCAGCAGCCCCGGAGACAGGTGGAATCAGCCCCAGCATTTT
cdr3_aa: CASSPGDRWNQPQHF

j_call: TRBJ2-7
cdr3_length: 16
clone_size: NA
d_call: TRBD2
v_call: TRBV28
cdr3_nt: TGTGCCAGCAGCCAAGCCGCTAGCGGGAGGTTACCGGAGCAGTACTTC
cdr3_aa: CASSQAASGRLPEQYF

j_call: TRBJ1-1
cdr3_length: 15
clone_size: NA
d_call: TRBD1
v_call: TRBV5-6
cdr3_nt: TGTGCCAGCAGCCGGGACAGGGCGATGGATACTGAAGCTTTCTTT
cdr3_aa: CASSRDRAMDTEAFF

j_call: TRBJ2-2
cdr3_length: 16
clone_size: many
d_call: TRBD2
v_call: TRBV11-2
cdr3_nt: TGTGCCAGCAGCTACCGGCGGGGGACGAACACCGGGGAGCTGTTTTTT
cdr3_aa: CASSYRRGTNTGELFF

j_call: TRBJ1-3
cdr3_length: 18
clone_size: NA
d_call: NA
v_call: TRBV6-2/TRBV6-3
cdr3_nt: TGTGCCAGCAGCACTATAAACTCTGGACGGATCTCTGGAAACACCATATATTTT
cdr3_aa: CASSTINSGRISGNTIYF

j_call: TRBJ2-4
cdr3_length: 11
clone_size: NA
d_call: TRBD1
v_call: TRBV28
cdr3_nt: TGTGCCAGCAGCCCTGGGACAGTTCAACATTTC
cdr3_aa: CASSPGTVQHF

j_call: TRBJ1-5
cdr3_length: 15
clone_size: NA
d_call: NA
v_call: TRBV7-9
cdr3_nt: TGTGCCAGCAGCTTAGGTAGCGTCAGCAATCAGCCCCAGCATTTT
cdr3_aa: CASSLGSVSNQPQHF

j_call: TRBJ1-2
cdr3_length: 12
clone_size: many
d_call: NA
v_call: TRBV3-1
cdr3_nt: TGTGCCAGCAGCCAAGGAAAGAACGGCTACACCTTC
cdr3_aa: CASSQGKNGYTF

j_call: TRBJ2-7
cdr3_length: 14
clone_size: many
d_call: TRBD1
v_call: TRBV7-9
cdr3_nt: TGTGCCAGCAAGTCCCAGGGGGTTTACGACGAGCAGTACTTC
cdr3_aa: CASKSQGVYDEQYF

j_call: TRBJ1-2
cdr3_length: 17
clone_size: many
d_call: TRBD1
v_call: TRBV7-8
cdr3_nt: TGTGCCAGCAGCTTAGATCCTGTGGGCAGGGGGATCTATGGCTACACCTTC
cdr3_aa: CASSLDPVGRGIYGYTF

j_call: TRBJ2-7
cdr3_length: 12
clone_size: many
d_call: NA
v_call: TRBV7-9
cdr3_nt: TGTGCCAGCAGCGTGGTCGAGTCCGAGCAGTACTTC
cdr3_aa: CASSVVESEQYF

j_call: TRBJ1-5
cdr3_length: 13
clone_size: many
d_call: NA
v_call: TRBV28
cdr3_nt: TGTGCCAGCAGTTTTCGGGGACATCAGCCCCAGCATTTT
cdr3_aa: CASSFRGHQPQHF

j_call: TRBJ2-3
cdr3_length: 17
clone_size: NA
d_call: TRBD2
v_call: TRBV28
cdr3_nt: TGTGCCAGCAGTCTAAAGGGACTAGTGTTTTTCGCAGATACGCAGTATTTT
cdr3_aa: CASSLKGLVFFADTQYF